This entry features one T cell receptor beta chain sequence. This entry comes from a study of blood T cell repertoires in COVID-19. The assay was immunoSEQ multiplex PCR, and TCRdb's table has in-frame clones only and misses some. This table holds roughly 200,000 clones, 85% to 90% found once. There are 16 residues in the CDR3. Per the germline V gene, CDR1 is MNHEY and CDR2 is SMNVEV (reference sequence). Trimming cost V 3 bases and J 7 bases, with 16 bases left between them. The sample taken for sequencing was peripheral blood. The J gene is TRBJ1-6, the V gene TRBV27, with a tentative D call TRBD1 (6 bases). The sequence came from a man aged 55 to 69 who had recovered from COVID-19. Here the CDR3 reads CASSFWAGVKNSPLHF. The CDR3 region has the DNA TGTGCCAGCAGTTTTTGGGCAGGGGTCAAGAATTCACCCCTCCACTTT.